A selection of T cell receptor beta chains follows, all from one sample in a study of cytomegalovirus exposure and HLA in healthy donors. Only in-frame clones appear in the TCRdb table, and some are missing; sequencing was by immunoSEQ multiplex PCR. The repertoire holds 35,000 to 50,000 clones, with approximately 94% as singletons. Material: PBMCs. The origin of the receptors is a woman aged 18-30 years in good health and CMV-seronegative. CDR3s include the opening cysteine and the closing phenylalanine or tryptophan. Each record gives: clone size, D gene, J gene, V gene, CDR3 protein, CDR3 DNA. A D gene is named only where the DNA matches it firmly. The size field is filled for only some rows; it gives once, few, many or a size class.

clone_size: NA; d_call: NA; j_call: TRBJ1-1; v_call: TRBV29-1; cdr3_aa: CSVGRGTEAFF; cdr3_nt: TGCAGCGTTGGCCGAGGAACTGAAGCTTTCTTT
clone_size: once; d_call: NA; j_call: TRBJ1-1; v_call: TRBV7-8; cdr3_aa: CASSLVDKAEAFF; cdr3_nt: TGTGCCAGCAGCTTAGTGGACAAAGCTGAAGCTTTCTTT
clone_size: NA; d_call: TRBD1; j_call: TRBJ1-5; v_call: TRBV28; cdr3_aa: CASSLLRTGYEFAQPQHF; cdr3_nt: TGTGCCAGCAGCCTCCTTAGGACAGGGTATGAGTTCGCTCAGCCCCAGCATTTT
clone_size: NA; d_call: TRBD1; j_call: TRBJ2-5; v_call: TRBV19; cdr3_aa: CASGQGKWIQETQYF; cdr3_nt: TGTGCCAGCGGACAGGGGAAATGGATACAAGAGACCCAGTACTTC
clone_size: NA; d_call: NA; j_call: TRBJ1-1; v_call: TRBV13; cdr3_aa: CASSLLRGTEAFF; cdr3_nt: TGTGCCAGCAGCCTGTTAAGGGGAACTGAAGCTTTCTTT
clone_size: NA; d_call: NA; j_call: TRBJ2-5; v_call: TRBV2; cdr3_aa: CASNDRTGKETQYF; cdr3_nt: TGTGCCAGCAACGACAGGACCGGGAAAGAGACCCAGTACTTC
clone_size: NA; d_call: NA; j_call: TRBJ2-6; v_call: TRBV19; cdr3_aa: CASSLGGSGANVLTF; cdr3_nt: TGTGCCAGTAGTCTCGGAGGCTCTGGGGCCAACGTCCTGACTTTC
clone_size: NA; d_call: NA; j_call: TRBJ2-7; v_call: TRBV11-2; cdr3_aa: CASRNTNKTVAYEQYF; cdr3_nt: TGTGCCAGCAGGAATACGAACAAAACCGTCGCCTACGAGCAGTACTTC
clone_size: NA; d_call: NA; j_call: TRBJ2-7; v_call: TRBV4-1; cdr3_aa: CASSQAQGWNEQYF; cdr3_nt: TGCGCCAGCAGCCAAGCACAGGGCTGGAACGAGCAGTACTTC
clone_size: NA; d_call: NA; j_call: TRBJ2-1; v_call: TRBV4-1; cdr3_aa: CASSQDLRGEQFF; cdr3_nt: TGCGCCAGCAGCCAAGATCTACGAGGGGAGCAGTTCTTC
clone_size: once; d_call: NA; j_call: TRBJ2-7; v_call: TRBV18; cdr3_aa: CASSPPAMDSYEQYF; cdr3_nt: TGTGCCAGCTCACCACCGGCAATGGACAGCTACGAGCAGTACTTC